The sequence of this T cell receptor (beta chain) was determined in a study of CD8 T cells in Susac syndrome. Study-wide points: Clonal expansion was absent from the CD4+ T cell repertoires in Susac syndrome.

An input of roughly 0.5 to 1 ug of RNA was subjected to reverse transcription using random hexamers. Across 54 Vbeta and 13 Jbeta, immunoSEQ multiplex PCR amplified TCR beta CDR3. MiXCR was run by TCRdb on the immunoSEQ multiplex PCR reads, yielding one entry per CDR3 protein. The sample holds approximately 210,000 distinct CDR3 sequences, about 95% seen once. V trimming: 6 bases; J trimming: 4 bases; junction bases outside the gene matches: 6. The germline V gene has CDR1 SQVTM and CDR2 ANQGSEA. This CDR3 has 13 amino acids. Sequencing targeted TCR beta in blood CD8+ and CD4+ T cells. FACS was used to enrich TEMRA cells, whereas the CD8+ and CD4+ T cells were obtained by negative isolation. In the case of this clonotype: The antigen is unknown.

The receptor was derived from a human donor with Susac syndrome. The sequencing input was CD4+ T cells from PBMCs. The rearrangement uses TRBV29-1 and TRBJ1-5; 7 positions agree with TRBD1. CDR3 amino acids: CSVKEGQNQPQHF. The CDR3 coding sequence is TGCAGCGTGAAGGAGGGACAGAATCAGCCCCAGCATTTT.